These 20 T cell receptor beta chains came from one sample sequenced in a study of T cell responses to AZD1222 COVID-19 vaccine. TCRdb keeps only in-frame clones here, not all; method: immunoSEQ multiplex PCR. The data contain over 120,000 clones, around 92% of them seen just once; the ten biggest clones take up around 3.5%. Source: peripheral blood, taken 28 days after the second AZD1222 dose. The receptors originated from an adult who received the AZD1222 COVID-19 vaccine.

CDR3 sequence reads: CASSSTRSLHF. CDR3 sequence (DNA): TGTGCCAGCAGTTCGACCAGATCCCTCCACTTT. This chain uses TRBV28 with TRBJ1-6, with D unresolved. From germline, CDR1 is MDHEN and CDR2 SYDVKM. CDR3 length equals 11 residues. The V and J ends lost 4 bases and 14 bases respectively, with 9 bases between them.

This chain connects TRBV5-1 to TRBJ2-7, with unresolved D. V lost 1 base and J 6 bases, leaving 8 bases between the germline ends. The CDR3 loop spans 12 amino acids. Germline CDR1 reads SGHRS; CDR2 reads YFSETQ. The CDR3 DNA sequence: TGCGCCAGCAGCTTGATCGCCACCGAGCAGTACTTC. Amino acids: CASSLIATEQYF.

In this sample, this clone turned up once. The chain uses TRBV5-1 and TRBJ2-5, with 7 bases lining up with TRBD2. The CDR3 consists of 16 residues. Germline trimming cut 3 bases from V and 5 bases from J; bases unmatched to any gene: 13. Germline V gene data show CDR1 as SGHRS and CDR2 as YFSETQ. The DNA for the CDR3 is TGCGCCAGCAGCTCCGAGGGGAGGGCCCCTAGTGAGACCCAGTACTTC. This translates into CASSSEGRAPSETQYF.

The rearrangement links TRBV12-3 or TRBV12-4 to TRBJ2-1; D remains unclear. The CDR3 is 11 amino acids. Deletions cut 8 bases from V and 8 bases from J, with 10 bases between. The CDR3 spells CASGWNYEQFF. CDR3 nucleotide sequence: TGTGCCAGCGGGTGGAACTATGAGCAGTTCTTC.

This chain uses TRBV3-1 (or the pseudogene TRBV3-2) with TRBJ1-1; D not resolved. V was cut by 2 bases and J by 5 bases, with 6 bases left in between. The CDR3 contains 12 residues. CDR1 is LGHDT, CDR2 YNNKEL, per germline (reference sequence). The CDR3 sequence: CASSQWETEAFF. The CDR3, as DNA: TGTGCCAGCAGCCAATGGGAGACTGAAGCTTTCTTT.

The CDR3: CASSTITGRIGYGYTF. CDR3 in DNA: TGTGCCAGTAGTACCATAACGGGCCGTATAGGCTATGGCTACACCTTC. This chain links TRBV19 with TRBJ1-2; D gene ambiguous. CDR1 is LNHDA, CDR2 SQIVND, per germline (reference sequence). The CDR3 totals 16 residues. V lost 4 bases and J 4 bases, leaving 19 bases between the germline ends. Full variable domain (outside the CDR3, taken from reference TRBV19 and TRBJ1-2): DGGITQSPKYLFRKEGQNVTLSCEQNLNHDAMYWYRQDPGQGLRLIYYSQIVNDFQKGDIAEGYSVSREKKESFPLTVTSAQKNPTAFYLCASSTITGRIGYGYTFGSGTRLTVV.

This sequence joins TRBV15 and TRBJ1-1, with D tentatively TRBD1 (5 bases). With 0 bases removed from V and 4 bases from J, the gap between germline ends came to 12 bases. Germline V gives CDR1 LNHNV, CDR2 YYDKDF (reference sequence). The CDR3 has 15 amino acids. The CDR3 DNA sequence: TGTGCCACCAGCAGAGAATGGGTTCAGGGCACTGAAGCTTTCTTT. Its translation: CATSREWVQGTEAFF. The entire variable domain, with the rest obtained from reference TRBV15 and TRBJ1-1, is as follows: DAMVIQNPRYQVTQFGKPVTLSCSQTLNHNVMYWYQQKSSQAPKLLFHYYDKDFNNEADTPDNFQSRRPNTSFCFLDIRSPGLGDTAMYLCATSREWVQGTEAFFGQGTRLTVV.

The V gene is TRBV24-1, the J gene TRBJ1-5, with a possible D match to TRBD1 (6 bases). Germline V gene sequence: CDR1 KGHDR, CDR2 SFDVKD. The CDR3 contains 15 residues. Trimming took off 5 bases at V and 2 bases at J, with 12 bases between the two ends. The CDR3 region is CATSGGGFGNQPQHF. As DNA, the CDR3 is TGTGCCACCAGTGGAGGGGGGTTCGGCAATCAGCCCCAGCATTTT.

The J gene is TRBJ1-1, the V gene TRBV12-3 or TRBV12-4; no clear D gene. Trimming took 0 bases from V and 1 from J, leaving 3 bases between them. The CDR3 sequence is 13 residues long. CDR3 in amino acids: CASSLATNTEAFF. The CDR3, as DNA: TGTGCCAGCAGTTTAGCCACGAACACTGAAGCTTTCTTT.

The CDR3 sequence is CASSPGLSNEQFF. The CDR3 DNA sequence: TGCGCCAGCAGCCCGGGACTGAGCAATGAGCAGTTCTTC. The J gene is TRBJ2-1, the V gene TRBV4-3; D perhaps matches TRBD2 (6 bases). V was pared by 4 bases and J by 6 bases, with 10 bases between. CDR1 and CDR2 (germline): LGHNA, YSLEER. The CDR3 has 13 amino acids.

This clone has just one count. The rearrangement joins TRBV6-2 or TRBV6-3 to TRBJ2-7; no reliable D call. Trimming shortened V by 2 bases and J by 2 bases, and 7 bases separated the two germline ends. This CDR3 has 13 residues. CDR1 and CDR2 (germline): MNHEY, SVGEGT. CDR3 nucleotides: TGTGCCAGCAGTTACGGCGCCGCCTACGAGCAGTACTTC. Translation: CASSYGAAYEQYF.

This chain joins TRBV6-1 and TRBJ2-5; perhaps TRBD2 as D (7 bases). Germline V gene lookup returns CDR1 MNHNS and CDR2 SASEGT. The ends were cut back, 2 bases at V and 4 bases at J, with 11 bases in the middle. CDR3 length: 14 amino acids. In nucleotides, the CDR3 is TGTGCCAGCAGTGAATTCGGGGGGCCAGAGACCCAGTACTTC. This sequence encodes CASSEFGGPETQYF.

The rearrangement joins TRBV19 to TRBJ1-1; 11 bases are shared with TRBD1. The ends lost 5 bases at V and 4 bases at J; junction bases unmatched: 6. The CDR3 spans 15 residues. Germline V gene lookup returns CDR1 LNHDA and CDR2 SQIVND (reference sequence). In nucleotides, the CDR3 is TGTGCCAGTAGTCACCCGGGACAGGGGGGCACTGAAGCTTTCTTT. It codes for CASSHPGQGGTEAFF.

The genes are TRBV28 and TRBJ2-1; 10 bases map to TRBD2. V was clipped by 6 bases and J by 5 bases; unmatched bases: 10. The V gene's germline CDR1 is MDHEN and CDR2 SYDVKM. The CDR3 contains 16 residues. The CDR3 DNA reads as TGTGCCAGCAGGGGGGGCACTAGCGGGAAGAACAATGAGCAGTTCTTC. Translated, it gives CASRGGTSGKNNEQFF.

The chain's CDR3 is CASSLGWAGLASQETQYF. CDR3 bases: TGTGCCAGCAGCTTAGGTTGGGCCGGTCTAGCGTCTCAAGAGACCCAGTACTTC. V gene TRBV11-2 combines with J gene TRBJ2-5, with D possibly matching TRBD2 (6 bases). V was trimmed by 1 base and J by 2 bases, leaving 20 bases between them. The germline V gene has CDR1 SGHAT and CDR2 FQNNGV. The CDR3 has 18 residues.

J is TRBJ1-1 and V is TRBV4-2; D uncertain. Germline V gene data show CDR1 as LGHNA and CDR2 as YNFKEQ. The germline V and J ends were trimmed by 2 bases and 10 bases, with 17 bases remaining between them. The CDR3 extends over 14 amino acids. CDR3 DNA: TGTGCCAGCAGCCAACTGATCGAGGGAGTGGTAGCTTTCTTT. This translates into CASSQLIEGVVAFF.

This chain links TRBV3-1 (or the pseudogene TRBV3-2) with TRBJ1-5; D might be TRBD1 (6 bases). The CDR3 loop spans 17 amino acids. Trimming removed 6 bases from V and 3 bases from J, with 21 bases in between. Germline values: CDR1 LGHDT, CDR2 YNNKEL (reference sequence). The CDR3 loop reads CASSPTVAAGANQPQHF. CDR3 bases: TGTGCCAGCAGTCCAACAGTCGCGGCAGGGGCCAATCAGCCCCAGCATTTT.

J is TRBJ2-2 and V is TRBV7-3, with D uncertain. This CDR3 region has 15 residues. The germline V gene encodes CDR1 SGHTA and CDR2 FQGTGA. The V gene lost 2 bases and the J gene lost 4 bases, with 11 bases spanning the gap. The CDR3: CASSLLGGSTGELFF. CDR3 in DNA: TGTGCCAGCAGCTTACTTGGCGGTTCCACCGGGGAGCTGTTTTTT.

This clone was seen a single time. In DNA form, the CDR3 reads TGCAGTGCTAGTCCGGGACAGGGGTACAATCAGCCCCAGCATTTT. Its protein is CSASPGQGYNQPQHF. The chain links TRBV20-1 to TRBJ1-5; TRBD1 aligns across 10 bases. This CDR3 spans 15 amino acids. CDR1 DFQATT and CDR2 SNEGSKA come from the germline V gene (reference sequence). The J segment lost 3 bases and the V segment lost 3 bases, leaving 5 bases of the junction unmatched.

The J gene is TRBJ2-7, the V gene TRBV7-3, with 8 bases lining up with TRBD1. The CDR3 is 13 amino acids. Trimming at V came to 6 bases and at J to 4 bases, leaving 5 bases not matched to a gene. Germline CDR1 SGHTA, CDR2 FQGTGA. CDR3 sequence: CASSSDRGYEQYF. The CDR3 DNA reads TGTGCCAGCAGTTCCGACAGGGGATACGAGCAGTACTTC.